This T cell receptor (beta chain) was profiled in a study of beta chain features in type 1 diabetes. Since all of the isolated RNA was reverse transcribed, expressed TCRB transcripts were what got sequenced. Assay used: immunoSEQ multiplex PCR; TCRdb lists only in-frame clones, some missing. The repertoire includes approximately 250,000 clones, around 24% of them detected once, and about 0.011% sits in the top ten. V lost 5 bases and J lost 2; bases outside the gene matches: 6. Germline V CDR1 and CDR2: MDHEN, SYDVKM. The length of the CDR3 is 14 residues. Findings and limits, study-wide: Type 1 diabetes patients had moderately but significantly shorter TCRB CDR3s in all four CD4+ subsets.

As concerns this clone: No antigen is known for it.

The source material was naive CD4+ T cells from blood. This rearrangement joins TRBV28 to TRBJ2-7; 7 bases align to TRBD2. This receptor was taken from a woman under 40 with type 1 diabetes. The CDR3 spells CASSIAGPTYEQYF. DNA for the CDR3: TGTGCCAGCAGTATAGCGGGTCCGACCTACGAGCAGTACTTC.